This is a list of T cell receptor beta chains from one sample in a study of T cells in Graves' hyperthyroidism and ophthalmopathy. A single record per CDR3 protein comes from TCRdb applying MiXCR to the multiplex PCR reads. The sample shows fewer than 400,000 distinct CDR3 sequences, 25% of them seen only once. Input material: blood. The receptors shown here come from a man aged 45-60 years with Graves' hyperthyroidism. Both conserved end residues are part of each CDR3. Each record gives: CDR3 length, D gene, clone size, J gene, V gene, CDR3 DNA, CDR3 protein. A D gene is named only where the DNA matches it firmly. A row's size may be missing; if present it is once, few, many or a size class.

>15|TRBD2|few|TRBJ2-2|TRBV19
TGTGCCAGTAGTATGGTGGCTAGCGGTACGGGGGAGCTGTTTTTT
CASSMVASGTGELFF
>18|TRBD2|few|TRBJ2-7|TRBV7-3
TGTGCCAGCAGCTTAACGTTTACTAGCGGGAAGTCCTCCTACGAGCAGTACTTC
CASSLTFTSGKSSYEQYF
>18|NA|NA|TRBJ2-3|TRBV20-1
TGCAGTGCTACCCTGCCCTGGGGGGCGGTTCTTGGGACAGATACGCAGTATTTT
CSATLPWGAVLGTDTQYF
>12|NA|NA|TRBJ2-7|TRBV2
TGTGCCAGCAGCTGGGTTCCCTACGAGCAGTACTTC
CASSWVPYEQYF
>15|TRBD2|few|TRBJ2-5|TRBV7-7
TGTGCTAGCAGCTCGGGACTAGCGGGAGGTTTGGCCCAGTACTTC
CASSSGLAGGLAQYF
>14|NA|NA|TRBJ1-1|TRBV12-3/TRBV12-4
TGTGCCAGCAGTTTAGGGATCGCAAACACTGAAGCTTTCTTT
CASSLGIANTEAFF
>14|NA|NA|TRBJ1-2|TRBV5-1
TGCGCCAGCAGCTTACGGACGGGGAATGGTGGCTACACCTTC
CASSLRTGNGGYTF
>16|TRBD2|few|TRBJ2-7|TRBV5-1
TGCGCCAGCAGCATCGGGACTAGCGGGAGCTACGACGAGCAGTACTTC
CASSIGTSGSYDEQYF
>14|TRBD2|many|TRBJ2-3|TRBV3-1
TGTGCCAGCAGCCAAGGTCTAGCGGCAGATACGCAGTATTTT
CASSQGLAADTQYF
>12|NA|NA|TRBJ1-3|TRBV3-1
TGTGCCAGCAGCCAAGCCCCGAACACCATATATTTT
CASSQAPNTIYF
>12|NA|NA|TRBJ1-6|TRBV12-3/TRBV12-4
TGTGCCAGCAGTGGTGTGAATTCACCCCTCCACTTT
CASSGVNSPLHF
>13|NA|few|TRBJ2-7|TRBV7-2
TGTGCCAGCAGCATGGGAGCTTCCTACGAGCAGTACTTC
CASSMGASYEQYF
>12|NA|few|TRBJ2-7|TRBV12-3/TRBV12-4
TGTGCCAGCAGTTTGGTAAGATCCGAGCAGTACTTC
CASSLVRSEQYF
>11|TRBD2|many|TRBJ2-5|TRBV28
TGTGCCAGCAGTTTACGGGAGGCCCAGTACTTC
CASSLREAQYF
>15|TRBD1|many|TRBJ1-1|TRBV18
TGTGCCAGCTCACCACCGGGACAGCGGGACACTGAAGCTTTCTTT
CASSPPGQRDTEAFF
>14|NA|few|TRBJ2-7|TRBV5-1
TGCGCCAGCAGCTTGGGGTTAACGAGCGACGAGCAGTACTTC
CASSLGLTSDEQYF
>13|TRBD1|many|TRBJ2-5|TRBV20-1
TGCAGTGCCAAGCAGGGGGTTGGGGAGACCCAGTACTTC
CSAKQGVGETQYF
>17|NA|few|TRBJ1-5|TRBV6-1
TGTGCCAGTGCGATGGGGGCGGGGAGATTTAGCAATCAGCCCCAGCATTTT
CASAMGAGRFSNQPQHF
>15|NA|NA|TRBJ1-1|TRBV9
TGTGCCAGCAGCGTAGGCAGGGGCCGGAACACTGAAGCTTTCTTT
CASSVGRGRNTEAFF
>15|TRBD2|NA|TRBJ2-1|TRBV11-2
TGTGCCAGCGGCCCCGGGACTAGTCTCTACAATGAGCAGTTCTTC
CASGPGTSLYNEQFF
>20|NA|few|TRBJ2-1|TRBV3-1
TGTGCCAGCAGCCAAGATGACCCCCCGACTGGCGAGAGCTCCTACAATGAGCAGTTCTTC
CASSQDDPPTGESSYNEQFF
>16|TRBD1|NA|TRBJ2-1|TRBV12-3/TRBV12-4
TGTGCCAGCAGTTCACAGGGGAATTTAGGTAGTCATGAGCAGTTCTTC
CASSSQGNLGSHEQFF
>12|NA|few|TRBJ2-1|TRBV13
TGTGCCAGCAGCTCATCGGGGGAAGAGCAGTTCTTC
CASSSSGEEQFF
>14|TRBD1|NA|TRBJ1-1|TRBV6-1
TGTGCCAGCAGGCCGACAGGGGGCGTCACTGAAGCTTTCTTT
CASRPTGGVTEAFF
>15|TRBD2|NA|TRBJ2-1|TRBV9
TGTGCCAGCAGCGTAGAGAAACTAGCGGGTAATGAGCAGTTCTTC
CASSVEKLAGNEQFF
>12|NA|few|TRBJ2-3|TRBV6-5
TGTGCCAGCAGTTACTCACCAGATACGCAGTATTTT
CASSYSPDTQYF